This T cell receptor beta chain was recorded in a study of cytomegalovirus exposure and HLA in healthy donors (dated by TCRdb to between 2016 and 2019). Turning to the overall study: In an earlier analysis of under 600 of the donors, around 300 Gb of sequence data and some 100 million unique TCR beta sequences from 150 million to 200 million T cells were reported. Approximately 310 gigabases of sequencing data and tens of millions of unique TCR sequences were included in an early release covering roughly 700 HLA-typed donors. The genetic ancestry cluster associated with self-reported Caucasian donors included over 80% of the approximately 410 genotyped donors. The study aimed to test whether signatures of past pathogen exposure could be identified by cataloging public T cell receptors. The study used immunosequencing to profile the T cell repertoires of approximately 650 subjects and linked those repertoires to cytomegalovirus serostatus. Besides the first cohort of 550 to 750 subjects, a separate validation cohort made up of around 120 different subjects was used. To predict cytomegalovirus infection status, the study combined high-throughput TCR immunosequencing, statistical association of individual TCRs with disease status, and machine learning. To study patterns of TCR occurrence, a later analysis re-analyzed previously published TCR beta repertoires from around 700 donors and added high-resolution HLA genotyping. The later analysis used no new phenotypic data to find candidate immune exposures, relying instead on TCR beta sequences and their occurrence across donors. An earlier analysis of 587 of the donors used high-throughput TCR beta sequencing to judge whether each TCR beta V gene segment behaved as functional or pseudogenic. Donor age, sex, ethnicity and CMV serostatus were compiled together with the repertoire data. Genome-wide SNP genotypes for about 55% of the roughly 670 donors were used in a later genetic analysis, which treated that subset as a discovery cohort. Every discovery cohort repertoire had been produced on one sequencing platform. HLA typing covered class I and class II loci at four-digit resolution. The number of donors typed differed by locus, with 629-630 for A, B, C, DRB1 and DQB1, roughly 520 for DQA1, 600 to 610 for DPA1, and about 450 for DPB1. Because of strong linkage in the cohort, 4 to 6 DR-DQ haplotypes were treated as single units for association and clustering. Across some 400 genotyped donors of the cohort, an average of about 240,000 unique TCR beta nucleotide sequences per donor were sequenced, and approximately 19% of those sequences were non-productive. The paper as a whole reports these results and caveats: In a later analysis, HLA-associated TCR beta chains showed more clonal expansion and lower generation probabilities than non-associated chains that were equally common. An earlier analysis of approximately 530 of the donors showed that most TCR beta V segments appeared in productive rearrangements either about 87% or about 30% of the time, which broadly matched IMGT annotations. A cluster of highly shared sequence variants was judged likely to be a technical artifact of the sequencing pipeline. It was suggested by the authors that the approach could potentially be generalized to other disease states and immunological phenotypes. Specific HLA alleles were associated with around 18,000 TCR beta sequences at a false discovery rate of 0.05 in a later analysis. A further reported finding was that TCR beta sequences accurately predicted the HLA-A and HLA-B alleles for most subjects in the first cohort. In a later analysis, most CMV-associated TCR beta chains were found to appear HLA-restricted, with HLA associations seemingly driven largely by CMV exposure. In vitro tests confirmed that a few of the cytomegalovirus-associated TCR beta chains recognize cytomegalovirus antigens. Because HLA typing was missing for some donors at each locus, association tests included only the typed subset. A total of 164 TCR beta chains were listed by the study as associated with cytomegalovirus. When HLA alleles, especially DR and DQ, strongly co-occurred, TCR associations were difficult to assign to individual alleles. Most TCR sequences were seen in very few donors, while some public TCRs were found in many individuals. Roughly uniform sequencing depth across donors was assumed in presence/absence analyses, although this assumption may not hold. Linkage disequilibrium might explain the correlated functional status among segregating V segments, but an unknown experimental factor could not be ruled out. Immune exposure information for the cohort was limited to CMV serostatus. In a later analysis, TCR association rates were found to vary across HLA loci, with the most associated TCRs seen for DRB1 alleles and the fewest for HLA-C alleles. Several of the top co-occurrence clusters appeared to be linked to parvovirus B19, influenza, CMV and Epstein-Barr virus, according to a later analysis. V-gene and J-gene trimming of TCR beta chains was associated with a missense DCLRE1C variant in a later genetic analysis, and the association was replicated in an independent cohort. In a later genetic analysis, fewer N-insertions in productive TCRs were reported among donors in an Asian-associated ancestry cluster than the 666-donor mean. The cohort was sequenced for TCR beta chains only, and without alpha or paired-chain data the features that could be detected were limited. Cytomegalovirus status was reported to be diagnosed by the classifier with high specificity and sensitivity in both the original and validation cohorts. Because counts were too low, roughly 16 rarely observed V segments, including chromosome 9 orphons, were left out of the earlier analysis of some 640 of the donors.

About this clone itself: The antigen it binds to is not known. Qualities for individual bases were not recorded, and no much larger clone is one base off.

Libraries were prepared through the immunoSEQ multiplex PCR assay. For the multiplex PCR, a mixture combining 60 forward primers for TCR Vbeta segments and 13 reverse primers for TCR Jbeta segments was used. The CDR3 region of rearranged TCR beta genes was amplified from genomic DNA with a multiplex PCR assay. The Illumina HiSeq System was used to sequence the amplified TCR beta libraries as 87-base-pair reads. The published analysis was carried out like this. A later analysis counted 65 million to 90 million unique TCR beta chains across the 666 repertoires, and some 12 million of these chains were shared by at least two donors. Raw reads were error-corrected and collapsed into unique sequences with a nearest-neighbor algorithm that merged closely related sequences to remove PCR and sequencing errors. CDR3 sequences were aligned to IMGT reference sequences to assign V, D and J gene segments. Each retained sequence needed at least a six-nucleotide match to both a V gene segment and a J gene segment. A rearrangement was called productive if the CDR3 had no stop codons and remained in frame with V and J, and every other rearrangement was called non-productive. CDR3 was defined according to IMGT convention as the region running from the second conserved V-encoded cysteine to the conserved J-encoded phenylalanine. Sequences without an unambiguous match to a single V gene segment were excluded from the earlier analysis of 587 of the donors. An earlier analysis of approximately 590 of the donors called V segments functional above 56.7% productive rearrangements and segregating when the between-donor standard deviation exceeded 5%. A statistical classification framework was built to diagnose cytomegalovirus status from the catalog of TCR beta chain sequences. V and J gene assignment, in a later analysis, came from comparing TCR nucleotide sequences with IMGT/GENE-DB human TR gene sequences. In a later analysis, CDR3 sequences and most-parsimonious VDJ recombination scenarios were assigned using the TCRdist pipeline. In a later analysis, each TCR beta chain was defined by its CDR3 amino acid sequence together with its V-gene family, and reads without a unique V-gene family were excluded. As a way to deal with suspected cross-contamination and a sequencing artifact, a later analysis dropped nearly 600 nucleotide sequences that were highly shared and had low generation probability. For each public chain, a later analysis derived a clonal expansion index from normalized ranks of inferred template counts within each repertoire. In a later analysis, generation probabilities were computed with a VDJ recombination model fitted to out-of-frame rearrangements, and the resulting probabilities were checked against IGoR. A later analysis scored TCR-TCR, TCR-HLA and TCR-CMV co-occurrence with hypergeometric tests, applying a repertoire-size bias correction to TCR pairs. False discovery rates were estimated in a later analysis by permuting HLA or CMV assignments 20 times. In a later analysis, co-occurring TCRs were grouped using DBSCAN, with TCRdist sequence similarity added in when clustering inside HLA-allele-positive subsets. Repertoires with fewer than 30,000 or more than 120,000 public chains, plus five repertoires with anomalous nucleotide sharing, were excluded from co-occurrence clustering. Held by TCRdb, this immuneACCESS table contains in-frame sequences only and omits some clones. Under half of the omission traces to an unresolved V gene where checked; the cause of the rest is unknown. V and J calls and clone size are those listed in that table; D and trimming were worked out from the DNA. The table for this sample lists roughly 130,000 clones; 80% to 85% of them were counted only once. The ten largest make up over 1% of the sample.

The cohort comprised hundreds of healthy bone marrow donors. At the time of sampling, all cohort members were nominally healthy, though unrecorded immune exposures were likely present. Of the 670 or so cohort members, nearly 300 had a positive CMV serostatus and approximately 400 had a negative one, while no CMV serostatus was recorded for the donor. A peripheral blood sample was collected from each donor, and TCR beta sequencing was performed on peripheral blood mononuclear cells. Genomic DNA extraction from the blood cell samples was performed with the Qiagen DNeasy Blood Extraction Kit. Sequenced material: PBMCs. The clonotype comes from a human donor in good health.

For the CDR3, the sequence is CASRPGGGPWDGYTF. The bases read TGTGCCAGCAGGCCGGGGGGAGGTCCCTGGGATGGCTACACCTTC. The chain is encoded by TRBV6-5 joined to TRBJ1-2; 5 matching bases give a weak D call of TRBD1. The CDR3 contains 15 residues, cysteine and phenylalanine counted. Kept here is only the CDR3 DNA, which spans 45 bases and is read in frame from base 1. From a lookup of the germline V gene, CDR1 and CDR2 are MNHEY and SVGAGI. The junction carries 20 bases between V and J, which are trimmed by 6 bases and 6 bases respectively.